The 4 T cell receptor beta chains below were found in one sample sequenced in a study of beta chain features in type 1 diabetes. The authors reverse transcribed all of the isolated RNA, so sequencing captured expressed TCRB transcripts. Profiling relied on immunoSEQ multiplex PCR, and the TCRdb table lists in-frame clones only, not all of them. The sample contains around 300,000 clones, roughly 8% of which appear only once. Sequencing used central memory CD4+ T cells from blood. Receptors were obtained from a woman in her late teens or twenties in good health.

This clone was observed a handful of times. The V call is TRBV4-1, the J call TRBJ2-2; D gene unclear. The V gene's germline CDR1 is MGHRA and CDR2 YSYEKL. This CDR3 spans 12 amino acids. Trimming removed 4 bases at V and 8 bases at J, with 8 bases between. DNA for the CDR3: TGCGCCAGCAGCCCTCCAGTAGGGGAGCTGTTTTTT. This sequence encodes CASSPPVGELFF.

There are a few counts of this clone. The chain combines TRBV13 with TRBJ2-5; no clear D gene. The germline V gene encodes CDR1 PRHDT and CDR2 FYEKMQ (reference sequence). The ends were cut back, 3 bases at V and 4 bases at J, with 3 bases in the middle. The CDR3 runs 11 residues. CDR3 loop: CASSFGETQYF. CDR3 DNA: TGTGCCAGCAGCTTCGGAGAGACCCAGTACTTC.

In this sample, this clone turned up many times. Other DNA sequences from this sample encode an identical CDR3 as well. The V gene is TRBV27, the J gene TRBJ2-1; D is unclear. This CDR3 region has 12 residues. Between the trimmed V and J ends, which lost 3 bases and 3 bases, there was a span of 3 bases. Per the germline V gene, CDR1 is MNHEY and CDR2 is SMNVEV (reference sequence). DNA of the CDR3: TGTGCCAGCAGTTTGGACTACAATGAGCAGTTCTTC. Translation: CASSLDYNEQFF.

This chain connects TRBV7-8 to TRBJ1-2; 8 bases agree with TRBD1. The germline V gene encodes CDR1 SGHVS and CDR2 FQNEAQ. This CDR3 region has 14 residues. Trimming cost V 6 bases and J 7 bases; bases outside gene matches: 10. The CDR3 coding sequence is TGTGCCAGCAGTACTAGGGACAGGTCTTTTGGCTACACCTTC. Translating it yields CASSTRDRSFGYTF.